These 20 T cell receptor beta chains were sequenced from one sample in a study of shared clonotypes between healthy human individuals. Naive CD8 populations comprised CD45RO-negative cells positively selected for CCR7, excluding terminally differentiated effector memory CD45RA+ cells. The data were produced by immunoSEQ multiplex PCR, yet TCRdb's version contains in-frame clones alone and is incomplete. The sample contains some 2 million clones, about 95% of which appear only once. The sequencing input was naive CD8+ T cells sorted from blood. Receptors originate from a man aged 18 to 29 in good health.

The chain couples TRBV5-6 to TRBJ2-1; D is perhaps TRBD2 (6 bases). The CDR3 runs 17 residues. The V end lost 3 bases, the J end lost 8 bases, and 24 bases lay between the germline ends. Per the germline V gene, CDR1 is SGHDT and CDR2 is YYEEEE. CDR3 residues: CASSSPETLGGAHEQFF. CDR3 nucleotides: TGTGCCAGCAGCTCCCCCGAGACCCTCGGAGGGGCACATGAGCAGTTCTTC.

Only one count was recorded for this clone. This rearrangement joins TRBV7-3 to TRBJ2-5; tentatively, D is TRBD2 (6 bases). The CDR3 is made up of 15 amino acids. CDR1 and CDR2 (germline): SGHTA, FQGTGA. V was pared by 0 bases and J by 5 bases, with 13 bases between. The CDR3 loop reads CASSLTGGSGETQYF. The CDR3 nucleotides are TGTGCCAGCAGCTTAACTGGAGGGTCCGGCGAGACCCAGTACTTC.

The chain carries TRBV9 and TRBJ1-3; D perhaps matches TRBD1 (6 bases). This CDR3 has 14 amino acids. Germline V CDR1 and CDR2: SGDLS, YYNGEE. V shed 3 bases and J shed 3 bases, with 10 bases lying between them. The CDR3 DNA is TGTGCCAGCAGCGAACAGGGTCTTGGAAACACCATATATTTT. This gives the protein CASSEQGLGNTIYF.

The chain employs TRBV10-3 and TRBJ2-5, with 12 bases fitting TRBD2. Germline trimming cut 6 bases from V and 0 bases from J; bases unmatched to any gene: 5. The germline V gene encodes CDR1 ENHRY and CDR2 SYGVKD. The CDR3 length is 16 residues. The CDR3 coding sequence is TGTGCCATCAGAGGACTAGCGGGGCGACACCAAGAGACCCAGTACTTC. Encoded protein: CAIRGLAGRHQETQYF.

The table lists this clone with a count of one. The chain uses TRBV27 and TRBJ1-1, with 8 bases that match TRBD1. Unmatched junction bases numbered 16, after V lost 0 bases and J lost 4 bases. The CDR3 runs 19 residues. Germline V gives CDR1 MNHEY, CDR2 SMNVEV (reference sequence). CDR3 nucleotides: TGTGCCAGCAGTTTATCCCCCATACCGACAGGGGCGTGGGGCACTGAAGCTTTCTTT. Its protein product is CASSLSPIPTGAWGTEAFF.

This clone was found once. The rearrangement joins TRBV5-1 to TRBJ2-7; 11 bases agree with TRBD2. This CDR3 is 14 amino acids long. J gave up 3 bases and V 3 bases, and 2 bases lay outside the gene matches. From germline, CDR1 is SGHRS and CDR2 YFSETQ. CDR3 amino acids: CASSSGLADYEQYF. For the CDR3, the DNA is TGCGCCAGCAGCTCGGGACTAGCGGACTACGAGCAGTACTTC.

CDR3 sequence (DNA): TGTGCCAGCAGCAACGGGCCCTTAGCGGGTCCTTCCTACGAGCAGTACTTC. Translating gives CASSNGPLAGPSYEQYF. The genes are TRBV21-1 and TRBJ2-7; the D call in the table, TRBD2, was not verified against the DNA. TRBV21-1 is described as a pseudogene. This CDR3 spans 17 amino acids.

This rearrangement joins TRBV28 to TRBJ1-5, with 8 bases matching TRBD1. From germline, CDR1 is MDHEN and CDR2 SYDVKM. The V and J ends lost 2 bases and 0 bases, in that order; junction bases with no gene match: 12. The CDR3 covers 19 residues. DNA for the CDR3: TGTGCCAGCAGTTTAGCGACAGGGGTGGGGCTCTATAGCAATCAGCCCCAGCATTTT. It encodes CASSLATGVGLYSNQPQHF. Full variable domain (outside the CDR3, taken from reference TRBV28 and TRBJ1-5): DVKVTQSSRYLVKRTGEKVFLECVQDMDHENMFWYRQDPGLGLRLIYFSYDVKMKEKGDIPEGYSVSREKKERFSLILESASTNQTSMYLCASSLATGVGLYSNQPQHFGDGTRLSIL.

This clone was seen a single time. This chain joins TRBV4-1 and TRBJ2-5; no clear D. The CDR3 is 13 residues long. Deletions cut 1 base from V and 9 bases from J, with 12 bases between. The germline V gene has CDR1 MGHRA and CDR2 YSYEKL. Written as DNA, the CDR3 is TGCGCCAGCAGCCAAGTCCCCGTTAGGGCCCAGTACTTC. This codes for CASSQVPVRAQYF.

This clone was observed a few times. Other nucleotide sequences in the sample specify the same CDR3. V and J are TRBV27 and TRBJ2-7, with a weak D call TRBD2 (6 bases). The CDR3 is 11 amino acids. The V end lost 3 bases, the J end lost 6 bases, and 6 bases lay between the germline ends. Looked up from germline, CDR1 is MNHEY and CDR2 is SMNVEV (reference sequence). CDR3 sequence: CASSLGGEQYF. Written as DNA, the CDR3 is TGTGCCAGCAGTTTGGGGGGCGAGCAGTACTTC.

The J gene is TRBJ1-2, the V gene TRBV2; D uncertain. V lost 3 bases and J 2 bases, leaving 16 bases between the germline ends. CDR3 length equals 16 residues. Germline assignment: CDR1 SNHLY and CDR2 FYNNEI. The chain's CDR3 is CASSEYRAQENYGYTF. CDR3 nucleotides: TGTGCCAGCAGTGAGTATCGGGCTCAGGAGAACTATGGCTACACCTTC.

This rearrangement joins TRBV27 to TRBJ2-7; D is possibly TRBD1 or TRBD2 (5 bases each). The V gene's germline CDR1 is MNHEY and CDR2 SMNVEV (reference sequence). Trimming cost V 3 bases and J 1 base, with 10 bases left between them. The CDR3 sequence is 14 residues long. The DNA for the CDR3 is TGTGCCAGCAGTTTTGGGACGGAGTCCTACGAGCAGTACTTC. Encoded protein: CASSFGTESYEQYF.

The DNA for the CDR3 is TGCGCCAGCAGCTTGGATACTCCAGTAACCACCTACGAGCAGTACTTC. Protein product: CASSLDTPVTTYEQYF. The rearrangement links TRBV5-1 to TRBJ2-7; D is uncertain. Germline CDR1 SGHRS, CDR2 YFSETQ. The CDR3 consists of 16 residues. Between the trimmed V and J ends, which lost 0 bases and 2 bases, there was a span of 15 bases.

The chain joins TRBV4-2 to TRBJ2-7; 12 positions agree with TRBD2. Trimming removed 0 bases from V and 7 bases from J; junction bases left unmatched: 7. CDR3 size: 16 residues. Germline V lookup: CDR1 LGHNA, CDR2 YNFKEQ. DNA of the CDR3: TGTGCCAGCAGCCAAGAATCTAGCGGGGGGGCCTTTGAGCAGTACTTC. Residues: CASSQESSGGAFEQYF.

The chain is built from TRBV7-9 and TRBJ2-7; tentatively, D is TRBD2 (6 bases). Germline CDR1 SEHNR, CDR2 FQNEAQ (reference sequence). The CDR3 contains 16 residues. V lost 4 bases, J lost 0 bases, and 16 bases lay in between. The CDR3 protein is CASSSLPAGNSYEQYF. In DNA form, the CDR3 reads TGTGCCAGCAGCTCACTACCCGCGGGGAACTCCTACGAGCAGTACTTC. The entire variable domain, with the rest obtained from reference TRBV7-9 and TRBJ2-7, is as follows: DTGVSQNPRHKITKRGQNVTFRCDPISEHNRLYWYRQTLGQGPEFLTYFQNEAQLEKSRLLSDRFSAERPKGSFSTLEIQRTEQGDSAMYLCASSSLPAGNSYEQYFGPGTRLTVT.

This clone appeared a single time. The gene calls are TRBV4-1 and TRBJ2-5; 10 bases agree with TRBD2. Looked up from germline, CDR1 is MGHRA and CDR2 is YSYEKL. Germline trimming cut 4 bases from V and 2 bases from J; bases unmatched to any gene: 4. The CDR3 consists of 15 residues. The CDR3 nucleotides are TGCGCCAGCAGCCGTAGAGCGGGGGGGCAAGAGACCCAGTACTTC. The encoded protein is CASSRRAGGQETQYF.

The chain has TRBV5-6 and TRBJ1-2, with 9 bases matching TRBD1. Losses at the gene ends were 4 bases for V and 7 bases for J; bases not matched to a gene: 11. Germline V CDR1 and CDR2: SGHDT, YYEEEE. The CDR3 sequence is 15 residues long. DNA of the CDR3: TGTGCCAGCAGCGCCGGGACAGGGCTTCTTTCTGGCTACACCTTC. It codes for CASSAGTGLLSGYTF.

The V call is TRBV7-8, the J call TRBJ2-7; no reliable D call. The CDR3 is made up of 16 amino acids. CDR1 SGHVS and CDR2 FQNEAQ come from the germline V gene. The V end was cut by 5 bases, the J end by 0 bases, with 17 bases between. The CDR3 DNA reads TGTGCCAGCAGCGCCTCCAGTATTCTCTTCTCCTACGAGCAGTACTTC. It yields the protein CASSASSILFSYEQYF.

This chain uses TRBV4-1 with TRBJ1-1, with TRBD1 matching 9 bases. This CDR3 is built from 17 residues. The junction had 8 bases not matched to a gene; V was cut back by 2 bases and J by 1 base. Germline CDR1 MGHRA, CDR2 YSYEKL. CDR3 loop: CASSQTATGGWNTEAFF. CDR3 in DNA: TGCGCCAGCAGCCAAACTGCAACAGGGGGCTGGAACACTGAAGCTTTCTTT.

The chain recombines TRBV5-4 with TRBJ2-5, with D perhaps TRBD1 (5 bases). The germline V gene encodes CDR1 SGHNT and CDR2 YYREEE (reference sequence). The CDR3 has 15 amino acids. V was shortened by 0 bases and J by 5 bases, with 14 bases between the two germline ends. The DNA of the CDR3 is TGTGCCAGCAGCTTGGATTTAGTTGGGGCGGAGACCCAGTACTTC. It translates to CASSLDLVGAETQYF.